The clone carrying this T cell receptor (beta chain) occurred a few times. CDR3 length equals 14 residues. Unmatched junction bases numbered 6, after V lost 5 bases and J lost 3 bases. Germline V lookup: CDR1 SEHNR, CDR2 FQNEAQ (reference sequence). This record comes from a study of blood T cells in healthy people across ages. With a J-beta primer mix and a sample-barcoded 5' primer, a second PCR ran 7 to 11 cycles. Using its own MiXCR run on the 5' RACE reads, TCRdb lists one record per CDR3 protein. Among hundreds of thousands of distinct CDR3 sequences listed, around half were seen once. The receptor was derived from a woman aged 60-70 years in good health. The sequenced material came from blood. The rearrangement joins TRBV7-9 to TRBJ2-7; 8 bases match TRBD2. The CDR3 coding sequence is TGTGCCAGCAGCATCGCCGGGACTAGCTACGAGCAGTACTTC. The encoded protein is CASSIAGTSYEQYF.